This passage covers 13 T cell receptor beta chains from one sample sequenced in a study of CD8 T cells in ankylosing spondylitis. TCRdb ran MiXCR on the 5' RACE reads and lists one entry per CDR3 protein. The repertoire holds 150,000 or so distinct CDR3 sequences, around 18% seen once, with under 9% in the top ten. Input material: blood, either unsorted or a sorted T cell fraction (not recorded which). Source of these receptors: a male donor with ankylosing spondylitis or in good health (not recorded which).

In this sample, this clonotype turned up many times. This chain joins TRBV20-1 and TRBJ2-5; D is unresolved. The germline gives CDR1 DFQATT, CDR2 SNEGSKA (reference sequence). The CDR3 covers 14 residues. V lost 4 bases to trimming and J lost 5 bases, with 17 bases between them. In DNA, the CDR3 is TGCAGTGCTACCGAGATGATAGCTGGGGAGACCCAGTACTTC. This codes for CSATEMIAGETQYF.

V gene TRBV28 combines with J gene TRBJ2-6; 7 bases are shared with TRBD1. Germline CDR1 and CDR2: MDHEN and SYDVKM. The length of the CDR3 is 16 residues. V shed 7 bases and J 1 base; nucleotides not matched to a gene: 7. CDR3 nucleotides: TGTGCCAGCAATCCAAAGGGGGCGTCTGGGGCCAACGTCCTGACTTTC. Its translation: CASNPKGASGANVLTF.

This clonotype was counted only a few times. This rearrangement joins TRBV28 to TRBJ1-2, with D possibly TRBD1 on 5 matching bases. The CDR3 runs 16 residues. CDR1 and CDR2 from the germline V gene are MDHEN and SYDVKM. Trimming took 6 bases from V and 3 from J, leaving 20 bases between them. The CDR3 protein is CASRGGGATGHYGYTF. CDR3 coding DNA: TGTGCCAGCAGGGGGGGGGGAGCCACAGGTCACTATGGCTACACCTTC.

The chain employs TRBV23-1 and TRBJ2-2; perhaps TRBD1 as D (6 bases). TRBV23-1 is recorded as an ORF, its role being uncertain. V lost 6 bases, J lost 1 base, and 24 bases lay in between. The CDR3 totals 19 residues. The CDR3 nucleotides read TGCGCCAGCAGGCGTCCCGGGACACCTCCGCGTGGGAACACCGGGGAGCTGTTTTTT. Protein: CASRRPGTPPRGNTGELFF.

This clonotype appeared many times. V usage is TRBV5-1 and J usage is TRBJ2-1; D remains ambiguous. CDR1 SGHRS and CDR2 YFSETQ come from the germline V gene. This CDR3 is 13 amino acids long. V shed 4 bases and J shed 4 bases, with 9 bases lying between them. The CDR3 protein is CASSPGSYNEQFF. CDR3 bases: TGCGCCAGCAGCCCCGGGTCATACAATGAGCAGTTCTTC.

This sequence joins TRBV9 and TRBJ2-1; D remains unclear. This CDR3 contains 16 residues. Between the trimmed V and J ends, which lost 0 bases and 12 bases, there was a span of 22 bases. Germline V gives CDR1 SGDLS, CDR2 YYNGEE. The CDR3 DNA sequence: TGTGCCAGCAGCGTAGGGTTAAGTGCAGCAAGTCGGGTGCAGTTCTTC. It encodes CASSVGLSAASRVQFF.

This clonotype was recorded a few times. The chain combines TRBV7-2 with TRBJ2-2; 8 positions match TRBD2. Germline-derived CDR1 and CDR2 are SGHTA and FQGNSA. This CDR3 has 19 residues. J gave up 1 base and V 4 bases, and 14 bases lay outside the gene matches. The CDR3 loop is CASSSVVLPSGLNTGELFF. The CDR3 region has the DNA TGTGCCAGCAGCTCAGTGGTTTTGCCTAGCGGGTTGAACACCGGGGAGCTGTTTTTT.

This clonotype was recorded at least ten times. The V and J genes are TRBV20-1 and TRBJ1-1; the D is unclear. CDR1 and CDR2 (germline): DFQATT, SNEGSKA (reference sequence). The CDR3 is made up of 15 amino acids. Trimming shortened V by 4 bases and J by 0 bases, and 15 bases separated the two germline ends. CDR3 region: CSATARLSMNTEAFF. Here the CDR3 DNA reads TGCAGTGCTACGGCGCGCCTGAGTATGAACACTGAAGCTTTCTTT.

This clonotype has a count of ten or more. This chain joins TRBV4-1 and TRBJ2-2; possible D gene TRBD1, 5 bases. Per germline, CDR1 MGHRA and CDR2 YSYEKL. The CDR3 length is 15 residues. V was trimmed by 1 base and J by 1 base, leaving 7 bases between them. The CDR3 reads CASSQAQGNTGELFF. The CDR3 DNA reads TGCGCCAGCAGCCAAGCGCAGGGGAACACCGGGGAGCTGTTTTTT.

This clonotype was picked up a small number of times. As DNA, the CDR3 is TGTGCCAGCAGCGATCCCCTGGGACAGGGAAGCAATCAGCCCCAGCATTTT. As protein: CASSDPLGQGSNQPQHF. The chain joins TRBV5-5 to TRBJ1-5; TRBD1 aligns across 9 bases. Germline V gene sequence: CDR1 SGHKS, CDR2 YYEKEE (reference sequence). The V and J ends lost 4 bases and 1 base, in that order; junction bases with no gene match: 9. The length of the CDR3 is 17 residues.

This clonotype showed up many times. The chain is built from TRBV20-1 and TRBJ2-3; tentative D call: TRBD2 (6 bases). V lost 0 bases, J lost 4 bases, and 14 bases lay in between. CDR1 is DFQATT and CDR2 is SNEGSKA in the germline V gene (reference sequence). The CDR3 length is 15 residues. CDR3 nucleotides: TGCAGTGCTAGAGATCGGGGGAATGCCCCAGATACGCAGTATTTT. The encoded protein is CSARDRGNAPDTQYF.

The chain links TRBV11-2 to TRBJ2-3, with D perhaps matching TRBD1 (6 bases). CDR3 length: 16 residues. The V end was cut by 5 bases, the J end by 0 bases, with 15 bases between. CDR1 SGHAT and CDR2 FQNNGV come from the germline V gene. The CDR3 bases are TGTGCCAGCAGCCCAGGGGCCAGCCCCAGCACAGATACGCAGTATTTT. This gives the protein CASSPGASPSTDTQYF.

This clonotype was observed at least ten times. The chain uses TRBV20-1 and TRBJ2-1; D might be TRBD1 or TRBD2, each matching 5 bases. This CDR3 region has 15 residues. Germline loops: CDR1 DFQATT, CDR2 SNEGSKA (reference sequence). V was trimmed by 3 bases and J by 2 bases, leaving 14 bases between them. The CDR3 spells CSASGDPKAYNEQFF. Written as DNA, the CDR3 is TGCAGTGCTAGTGGGGACCCCAAGGCCTACAATGAGCAGTTCTTC.